The 13 T cell receptor beta chains below all came from one sample that was sequenced in a study of blood T cell repertoires in COVID-19. Sequencing was performed with immunoSEQ multiplex PCR; in TCRdb, only in-frame clones are kept and a portion is missing. This sample yields hundreds of thousands of clones, of which about 88% are seen a single time; about 3% belongs to the top ten. Specimen: PBMCs or T cells enriched from blood (not recorded which). The receptors shown here come from a woman aged 45-59 years who had recovered from COVID-19.

There are a few counts of this clone. The rearrangement joins TRBV7-9 to TRBJ2-2; 8 bases match TRBD2. Germline CDR1 is SEHNR and CDR2 is FQNEAQ (reference sequence). This CDR3 has 13 residues. CDR3 bases: TGTGCACCCGAGCGGGGGTCCACCGGGGAGCTGTTTTTT. Encoded protein: CAPERGSTGELFF. Full variable domain (rest looked up from reference TRBV7-9 and TRBJ2-2): DTGVSQNPRHKITKRGQNVTFRCDPISEHNRLYWYRQTLGQGPEFLTYFQNEAQLEKSRLLSDRFSAERPKGSFSTLEIQRTEQGDSAMYLCAPERGSTGELFFGEGSRLTVL.

This sequence joins TRBV18 and TRBJ1-5, with D perhaps matching TRBD1 (5 bases). Germline V CDR1 and CDR2: KGHSH, LQKENI. The CDR3 loop spans 17 amino acids. The V end was cut by 1 base, the J end by 1 base, with 14 bases between. This CDR3 reads CASSPRQTGASNQPQHF. DNA for the CDR3: TGTGCCAGCTCACCACGTCAGACTGGGGCGAGCAATCAGCCCCAGCATTTT. Variable domain in full (rest from reference TRBV18 and TRBJ1-5): NAGVMQNPRHLVRRRGQEARLRCSPMKGHSHVYWYRQLPEEGLKFMVYLQKENIIDESGMPKERFSAEFPKEGPSILRIQQVVRGDSAAYFCASSPRQTGASNQPQHFGDGTRLSIL.

This CDR3 reads CSVDSTSGRGGEQFF. DNA of the CDR3: TGCAGCGTTGATTCCACTAGCGGCAGGGGGGGTGAGCAGTTCTTC. The J gene is TRBJ2-1, the V gene TRBV29-1, with D tentatively TRBD2 (8 bases). The V gene lost 3 bases and the J gene lost 9 bases, with 21 bases spanning the gap. The CDR3 consists of 15 residues. Germline-derived CDR1 and CDR2 are SQVTM and ANQGSEA.

The V call is TRBV19, the J call TRBJ1-6, with 7 bases that match TRBD1. V was clipped by 6 bases and J by 12 bases; unmatched bases: 17. CDR3 length: 16 residues. The germline CDR1 and CDR2 sequences are LNHDA and SQIVND (reference sequence). The CDR3 sequence: CASSITGQALSQPLHF. As DNA, the CDR3 is TGTGCCAGTAGCATAACAGGACAGGCATTAAGTCAACCCCTCCACTTT.

The chain links TRBV3-1 (or the pseudogene TRBV3-2) to TRBJ2-3; TRBD1 matches 9 bases. J was trimmed by 6 bases and V by 4 bases; bases with no gene match: 5. The CDR3 has 14 amino acids. CDR1 is LGHDT, CDR2 YNNKEL, per germline (reference sequence). CDR3 sequence (DNA): TGTGCCAGCAGCCGAGACAGGGGGAGGGATACGCAGTATTTT. This gives the protein CASSRDRGRDTQYF.

The CDR3 here is CAWTETGETQYF. The CDR3 DNA follows: TGTGCCTGGACCGAGACAGGAGAGACCCAGTACTTC. The chain is built from TRBV30 and TRBJ2-5; D is possibly TRBD1 (6 bases). The CDR3 sequence is 12 residues long. Germline V CDR1 and CDR2: GTSNPN, SVGIG (reference sequence). V was shortened by 4 bases and J by 4 bases, with 10 bases between the two germline ends.

The genes are TRBV7-9 and TRBJ1-1, with 12 positions matching TRBD1. This CDR3 contains 16 residues. CDR1 and CDR2 from the germline V gene are SEHNR and FQNEAQ (reference sequence). V shed 3 bases, J shed 1 base, and the junction held 3 bases outside the gene matches. CDR3 nucleotide sequence: TGTGCCAGCAGCTTTGGGACAGGGGGCGCGAACACTGAAGCTTTCTTT. As protein: CASSFGTGGANTEAFF.

The genes are TRBV6-1 and TRBJ2-3; D possibly corresponds to TRBD2 (6 bases). The length of the CDR3 is 15 residues. Germline loops: CDR1 MNHNS, CDR2 SASEGT. Trimming pared 3 bases from V and 3 bases from J, leaving 13 bases between. CDR3 amino acids: CASSDGGLGTDTQYF. In DNA form, the CDR3 reads TGTGCCAGCAGTGACGGGGGACTGGGGACAGATACGCAGTATTTT.

The chain combines TRBV9 with TRBJ2-7, with a weak D call TRBD1 (6 bases). Trimming shortened V by 7 bases and J by 7 bases, and 15 bases separated the two germline ends. The CDR3 consists of 12 residues. Germline V gives CDR1 SGDLS, CDR2 YYNGEE. The CDR3 protein is CASQTGASEQYF. The CDR3, as DNA: TGTGCCAGCCAGACAGGTGCTAGTGAGCAGTACTTC.

This rearrangement joins TRBV15 to TRBJ1-3, with a tentative D call TRBD1 (6 bases). CDR3 length equals 15 residues. The ends were cut back, 4 bases at V and 0 bases at J, with 10 bases in the middle. Germline CDR1 LNHNV, CDR2 YYDKDF (reference sequence). The CDR3 bases are TGTGCCACCAGCAAGGGGGGGGGCTCTGGAAACACCATATATTTT. Its protein is CATSKGGGSGNTIYF.

CDR3 amino acids: CASSLGDRGYGYTF. The DNA for the CDR3 is TGCGCCAGCAGCTTAGGGGACAGGGGTTATGGCTACACCTTC. The gene calls are TRBV5-1 and TRBJ1-2, with TRBD1 matching over 10 bases. Per the germline V gene, CDR1 is SGHRS and CDR2 is YFSETQ. This CDR3 spans 14 amino acids. Trimming took 2 bases from V and 5 from J; bases not matched to a gene: 3. Combining the CDR3 with reference TRBV5-1 and TRBJ1-2 gives the whole variable domain KAGVTQTPRYLIKTRGQQVTLSCSPISGHRSVSWYQQTPGQGLQFLFEYFSETQRNKGNFPGRFSGRQFSNSRSEMNVSTLELGDSALYLCASSLGDRGYGYTFGSGTRLTVV.

The V and J genes are TRBV18 and TRBJ1-2; 10 bases are a match to TRBD1. The CDR3 consists of 17 residues. Unmatched junction bases numbered 9, after V lost 2 bases and J lost 3 bases. CDR1 is KGHSH, CDR2 LQKENI, per germline. This CDR3 reads CASSPSPVGTGDYGYTF. The CDR3 DNA sequence: TGTGCCAGCTCACCAAGTCCGGTGGGGACAGGGGACTATGGCTACACCTTC. Filled out from reference TRBV18 and TRBJ1-2, the complete variable domain reads NAGVMQNPRHLVRRRGQEARLRCSPMKGHSHVYWYRQLPEEGLKFMVYLQKENIIDESGMPKERFSAEFPKEGPSILRIQQVVRGDSAAYFCASSPSPVGTGDYGYTFGSGTRLTVV.

The chain is built from TRBV14 and TRBJ2-5; 8 nucleotides agree with TRBD1. In germline, CDR1 is SGHDN, CDR2 FVKESK. The CDR3 runs to 16 residues. Losses at the gene ends were 1 base for V and 5 bases for J; bases not matched to a gene: 9. CDR3 nucleotide sequence: TGTGCCAGCAGCCAAGTGGCAGGGGGCGGAACTGAGACCCAGTACTTC. Translating gives CASSQVAGGGTETQYF.